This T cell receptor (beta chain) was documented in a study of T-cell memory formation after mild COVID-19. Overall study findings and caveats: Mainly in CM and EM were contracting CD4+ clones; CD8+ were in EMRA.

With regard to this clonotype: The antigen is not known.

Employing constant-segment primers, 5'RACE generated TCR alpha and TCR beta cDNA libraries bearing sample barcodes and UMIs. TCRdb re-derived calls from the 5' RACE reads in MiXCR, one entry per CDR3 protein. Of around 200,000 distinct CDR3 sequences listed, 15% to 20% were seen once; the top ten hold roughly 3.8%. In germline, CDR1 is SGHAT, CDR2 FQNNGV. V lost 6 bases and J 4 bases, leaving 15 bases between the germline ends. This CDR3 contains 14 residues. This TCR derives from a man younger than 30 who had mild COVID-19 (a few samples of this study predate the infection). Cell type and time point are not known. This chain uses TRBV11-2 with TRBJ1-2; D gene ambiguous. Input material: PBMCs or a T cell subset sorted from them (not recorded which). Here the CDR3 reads CASSKQRETYGYTF. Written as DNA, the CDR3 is TGTGCCAGCAGTAAACAGCGAGAAACCTATGGCTACACCTTC. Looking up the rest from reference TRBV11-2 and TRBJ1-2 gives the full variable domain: EAGVAQSPRYKIIEKRQSVAFWCNPISGHATLYWYQQILGQGPKLLIQFQNNGVVDDSQLPKDRFSAERLKGVDSTLKIQPAKLEDSAVYLCASSKQRETYGYTFGSGTRLTVV.